Below are 7 T cell receptor beta chains sequenced from a single sample in a study of spatial heterogeneity in lung cancer. Time point here: sample taken at primary tumor resection. These TCRs' antigens remain unknown. Findings and limits, study-wide: The study found that expanded intratumoral alpha and beta TCR counts tracked tumor mutation counts.

TCRdb reanalysed the 5' RACE reads using MiXCR and keeps one entry per CDR3 protein. The data hold tens of thousands of distinct CDR3 sequences, with about 16% observed a single time. The sample here was lung tumor tissue, taken at surgery. The receptors stem from a female donor with early-stage non-small cell lung cancer.

In its sample, this clonotype was seen a few times. The J gene is TRBJ2-3, the V gene TRBV7-2; D tentatively fits TRBD1 or TRBD2 (5 bases each). The germline V and J ends were trimmed by 1 base and 4 bases, with 15 bases remaining between them. CDR1 is SGHTA, CDR2 FQGNSA, per germline. The CDR3 length is 16 residues. The CDR3 nucleotides read TGTGCCAGCAGCTTAGAAAGAGGGGCCGGTGCAGATACGCAGTATTTT. It yields the protein CASSLERGAGADTQYF. The variable domain in full, completed from reference TRBV7-2 and TRBJ2-3, reads GAGVSQSPSNKVTEKGKDVELRCDPISGHTALYWYRQSLGQGLEFLIYFQGNSAPDKSGLPSDRFSAERTGGSVSTLTIQRTQQEDSAVYLCASSLERGAGADTQYFGPGTRLTVL.

J is TRBJ2-1 and V is TRBV5-1, with 16 positions matching TRBD2. The CDR3 runs to 18 residues. V was clipped by 5 bases and J by 5 bases; unmatched bases: 10. The V gene's germline CDR1 is SGHRS and CDR2 YFSETQ. The CDR3: CASRYGTSGRAWDNEQFF. The CDR3 bases are TGCGCCAGCAGGTACGGGACTAGCGGGAGGGCCTGGGACAATGAGCAGTTCTTC.

In its sample, this clonotype was seen many times. The chain is built from TRBV6-5 and TRBJ2-2; TRBD1 agrees at 7 bases. The V and J ends lost 6 bases and 0 bases, in that order; junction bases with no gene match: 13. Germline-derived CDR1 and CDR2 are MNHEY and SVGAGI. This CDR3 comprises 18 residues. CDR3 bases: TGTGCCAGCAGCCGCGACAGGGCATCCCTTGCGAACACCGGGGAGCTGTTTTTT. Amino acid sequence: CASSRDRASLANTGELFF.

This clonotype was seen ten or more times. CDR3 sequence: CASSLGRGGETQYF. The CDR3 DNA sequence: TGTGCCAGCAGCTTGGGCCGAGGAGGGGAGACCCAGTACTTC. This chain uses TRBV7-6 with TRBJ2-5; D possibly corresponds to TRBD2 (6 bases). Germline V CDR1 and CDR2: SGHVS, FNYEAQ. The CDR3 extends over 14 amino acids. Trimming removed 3 bases at V and 5 bases at J, with 13 bases between. Full variable domain (missing parts from reference TRBV7-6 and TRBJ2-5): GAGVSQSPRYKVTKRGQDVALRCDPISGHVSLYWYRQALGQGPEFLTYFNYEAQQDKSGLPNDRFSAERPEGSISTLTIQRTEQRDSAMYRCASSLGRGGETQYFGPGTRLLVL.

The V gene is TRBV11-2, the J gene TRBJ2-2, with a weak D call TRBD2 (5 bases). From germline, CDR1 is SGHAT and CDR2 FQNNGV. Trimming removed 6 bases from V and 1 base from J, with 9 bases in between. CDR3 size: 14 residues. The CDR3: CASSRRGNTGELFF. CDR3 nucleotides: TGTGCCAGCAGTCGACGGGGGAACACCGGGGAGCTGTTTTTT.

The table lists this clonotype with many counts. The chain carries TRBV29-1 and TRBJ2-1; D uncertain. The CDR3 has 14 amino acids. Germline V gene data show CDR1 as SQVTM and CDR2 as ANQGSEA. CDR3 loop: CTVRLPTSYNEQFF. The CDR3 DNA follows: TGCACCGTCCGACTTCCTACCTCCTACAATGAGCAGTTCTTC.

This clonotype was seen a few times. The chain is built from TRBV20-1 and TRBJ2-2; D possibly corresponds to TRBD2 (5 bases). Trimming took off 5 bases at V and 5 bases at J, with 6 bases between the two ends. The length of the CDR3 is 11 residues. Germline V gene data show CDR1 as DFQATT and CDR2 as SNEGSKA (reference sequence). The CDR3 reads CSAGETGELFF. The DNA for the CDR3 is TGCAGTGCTGGGGAGACCGGGGAGCTGTTTTTT.